Following are 16 T cell receptor beta chains from one sample sequenced in a study of PD-L1 blockade in urothelial cancer. Stated time point: peripheral blood 6 weeks after treatment start. The assay was immunoSEQ multiplex PCR, and TCRdb's table has in-frame clones only and misses some. This sample carries about 45,000 clones, under 90% of them seen once, and the ten largest clones take over 12%. Sequences were derived from PBMCs, sampled around atezolizumab (anti-PD-L1) treatment. Source of these receptors: a man in his fifties or sixties with urothelial cancer.

The rearrangement links TRBV30 to TRBJ1-5, with TRBD1 matching 7 bases. CDR1 and CDR2 (germline): GTSNPN, SVGIG (reference sequence). V shed 3 bases, J shed 5 bases, and the junction held 4 bases outside the gene matches. The CDR3 loop spans 13 amino acids. CDR3 loop: CAWRTRGDQPQHF. In DNA form, the CDR3 reads TGTGCCTGGAGAACCAGGGGGGATCAGCCCCAGCATTTT.

The chain is built from TRBV29-1 and TRBJ2-3, with 10 bases identical to TRBD2. Losses at the gene ends were 3 bases for V and 5 bases for J; bases not matched to a gene: 5. This CDR3 has 14 amino acids. Germline assignment: CDR1 SQVTM and CDR2 ANQGSEA. CDR3 sequence (DNA): TGCAGCGTTGATACTAGCGGGGCTTTAGATACGCAGTATTTT. Its translation: CSVDTSGALDTQYF.

The chain recombines TRBV7-3 with TRBJ1-1; D possibly corresponds to TRBD1 (5 bases). The CDR3 length is 14 residues. Per the germline V gene, CDR1 is SGHTA and CDR2 is FQGTGA. Trimming took 0 bases from V and 7 from J, leaving 12 bases between them. The CDR3 region is CASSLTGQGGEAFF. In nucleotides, the CDR3 is TGTGCCAGCAGCTTAACAGGGCAGGGCGGTGAAGCTTTCTTT.

The chain employs TRBV2 and TRBJ2-3; 7 bases line up with TRBD2. CDR1 is SNHLY, CDR2 FYNNEI, per germline. V was pared by 7 bases and J by 4 bases, with 5 bases of the junction left unmatched. This CDR3 contains 13 residues. CDR3 sequence: CASTSGVADTQYF. The CDR3 coding sequence is TGTGCCAGCACGAGCGGGGTTGCAGATACGCAGTATTTT.

The rearrangement links TRBV5-5 to TRBJ2-5; a possible D gene is TRBD2 (5 bases). Germline V gene data show CDR1 as SGHKS and CDR2 as YYEKEE (reference sequence). CDR3 length: 13 amino acids. V gave up 4 bases and J gave up 5 bases, with 12 bases separating them. The CDR3 coding sequence is TGTGCCAGCAGCGCAAAGGGCGGGGAGACCCAGTACTTC. Protein: CASSAKGGETQYF.

V and J are TRBV5-8 and TRBJ2-7; 8 bases match TRBD1. V trimming: 3 bases; J trimming: 6 bases; junction bases outside the gene matches: 11. CDR3 length: 15 amino acids. Germline lookup yields CDR1 SGHTS and CDR2 YDEGEE. The CDR3 sequence: CASSWGQAPETEQYF. Written as DNA, the CDR3 is TGTGCCAGCAGCTGGGGACAGGCCCCGGAGACCGAGCAGTACTTC. The full variable domain, in which reference TRBV5-8 and TRBJ2-7 provide the parts outside the CDR3, is EAGVTQSPTHLIKTRGQQATLRCSPISGHTSVYWYQQALGLGLQFLLWYDEGEERNRGNFPPRFSGRQFPNYSSELNVNALELEDSALYLCASSWGQAPETEQYFGPGTRLTVT.

This chain joins TRBV4-1 and TRBJ1-6, with D possibly being TRBD1 (5 bases). Looked up from germline, CDR1 is MGHRA and CDR2 is YSYEKL. Trimming left V 0 bases short and J 8 bases short, with 20 bases between. This CDR3 region has 18 residues. The CDR3 reads CASSQDWGRGGDYSPLHF. DNA of the CDR3: TGCGCCAGCAGCCAAGATTGGGGTCGTGGGGGGGATTATTCACCCCTCCACTTT.

V and J are TRBV27 and TRBJ2-1; 7 nucleotides match TRBD1. Trimming removed 8 bases from V and 7 bases from J; junction bases left unmatched: 11. Germline V CDR1 and CDR2: MNHEY, SMNVEV (reference sequence). The CDR3 has 14 residues. This CDR3 reads CASGINRGGNEQFF. CDR3 nucleotide sequence: TGTGCCAGCGGTATAAACAGGGGCGGGAATGAGCAGTTCTTC.

This rearrangement joins TRBV4-1 to TRBJ2-4; no definite D call. Trimming took off 10 bases at V and 0 bases at J, with 10 bases between the two ends. Germline CDR1 reads MGHRA; CDR2 reads YSYEKL. The CDR3 covers 13 residues. CDR3 bases: TGCGCCACCGGAGATTTAGCCAAAAACATTCAGTACTTC. It specifies CATGDLAKNIQYF.

V and J are TRBV28 and TRBJ2-7; possible D gene TRBD1, 6 bases. Deletions cut 3 bases from V and 1 base from J, with 13 bases between. In germline, CDR1 is MDHEN, CDR2 SYDVKM. CDR3 size: 15 residues. This chain's CDR3 is CASSFLTGISYEQYF. The CDR3 nucleotides are TGTGCCAGCAGTTTCCTGACAGGTATTTCCTACGAGCAGTACTTC.

A few counts support this clone. J is TRBJ2-7 and V is TRBV30; 7 bases match TRBD1. CDR1 and CDR2 (germline): GTSNPN, SVGIG (reference sequence). The trim removed 3 bases at V and 0 bases at J, leaving 11 bases unmatched. This CDR3 is 16 amino acids long. The chain's CDR3 is CAWRPRNRGLSYEQYF. In DNA, the CDR3 is TGTGCCTGGAGGCCACGTAACAGGGGCCTCTCCTACGAGCAGTACTTC.

This chain uses TRBV4-1 with TRBJ2-7; D possibly corresponds to TRBD1 (6 bases). Trimming shortened V by 2 bases and J by 3 bases, and 8 bases separated the two germline ends. This CDR3 is 13 amino acids long. Per germline, CDR1 MGHRA and CDR2 YSYEKL. DNA of the CDR3: TGCGCCAGCAGCCAAAAGGACAGCTACGAGCAGTACTTC. Translation gives CASSQKDSYEQYF.

This clone occurred once. The chain is built from TRBV2 and TRBJ2-2; unclear D gene. This CDR3 has 14 amino acids. V lost 6 bases and J lost 3, with 11 bases in between. The germline gives CDR1 SNHLY, CDR2 FYNNEI. The CDR3 is CASSLRRDTGELFF. The CDR3 DNA reads as TGTGCCAGCAGCCTCCGACGGGACACCGGGGAGCTGTTTTTT.

The V gene is TRBV2, the J gene TRBJ1-4, with a weak D call TRBD1 (6 bases). Trimming stripped 5 bases from V and 0 bases from J, with 16 bases between. The CDR3 spans 17 residues. The V gene's germline CDR1 is SNHLY and CDR2 FYNNEI. CDR3: CASSPTGLRATNEKLFF. The CDR3 DNA reads as TGTGCCAGCAGTCCCACAGGGTTGAGGGCAACTAATGAAAAACTGTTTTTT.

This chain joins TRBV9 and TRBJ1-4; D call uncertain. Germline CDR1 is SGDLS and CDR2 is YYNGEE. V was clipped by 0 bases and J by 7 bases, with 10 bases between them. This CDR3 has 14 residues. Here the CDR3 DNA reads TGTGCCAGCAGCGTAGGGGTCAGCGTTGAAAAACTGTTTTTT. Translated, it gives CASSVGVSVEKLFF.

This clone came up a few times. The chain has TRBV5-1 and TRBJ2-1; 8 bases line up with TRBD1. Losses at the gene ends were 3 bases for V and 12 bases for J; bases not matched to a gene: 11. The CDR3 length is 14 residues. From germline, CDR1 is SGHRS and CDR2 YFSETQ. CDR3 DNA sequence: TGCGCCAGCAGCTCGGGACAGGTGGGTTCGGGGCAGTTCTTC. Translating gives CASSSGQVGSGQFF.